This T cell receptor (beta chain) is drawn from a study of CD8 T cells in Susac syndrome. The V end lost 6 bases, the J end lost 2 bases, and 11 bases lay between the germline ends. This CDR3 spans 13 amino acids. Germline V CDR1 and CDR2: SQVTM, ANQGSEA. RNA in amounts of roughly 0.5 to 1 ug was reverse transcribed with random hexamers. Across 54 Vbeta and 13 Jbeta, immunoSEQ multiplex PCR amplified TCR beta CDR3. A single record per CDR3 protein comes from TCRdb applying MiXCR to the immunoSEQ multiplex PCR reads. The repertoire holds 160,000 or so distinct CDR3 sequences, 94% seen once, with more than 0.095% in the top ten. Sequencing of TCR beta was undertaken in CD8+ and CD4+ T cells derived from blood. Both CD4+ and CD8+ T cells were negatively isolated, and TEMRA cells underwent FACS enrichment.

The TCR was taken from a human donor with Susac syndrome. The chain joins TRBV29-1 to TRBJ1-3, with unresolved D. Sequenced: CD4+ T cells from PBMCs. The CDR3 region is CSVSVVAGNTIYF. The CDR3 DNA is TGCAGCGTCTCAGTGGTTGCTGGAAACACCATATATTTT. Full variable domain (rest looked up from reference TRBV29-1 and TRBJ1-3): SAVISQKPSRDICQRGTSLTIQCQVDSQVTMMFWYRQQPGQSLTLIATANQGSEATYESGFVIDKFPISRPNLTFSTLTVSNMSPEDSSIYLCSVSVVAGNTIYFGEGSWLTVV.